The 21 T cell receptor beta chains given below trace back to one sample, sequenced in a study of shared clonotypes between healthy human individuals. Profiling relied on immunoSEQ multiplex PCR, and the TCRdb table lists in-frame clones only, not all of them. The data show 400,000 to 500,000 clones, 70% to 85% seen once. Sequencing used PBMCs. The receptors originated from a woman between 40 and 55 years old in good health. Some clones in this sample may be carry-over from other donors' samples.

The chain joins TRBV11-1 to TRBJ2-3; D uncertain. This CDR3 region has 17 residues. Germline V gene data show CDR1 as SGHAT and CDR2 as FQDESV (reference sequence). V shed 0 bases and J shed 0 bases, with 13 bases lying between them. Written as DNA, the CDR3 is TGTGCCAGCAGCTTAGCGCTAAGCGCCGCTAGCACAGATACGCAGTATTTT. This sequence encodes CASSLALSAASTDTQYF.

The genes are TRBV28 and TRBJ2-1; unclear D gene. Per the germline V gene, CDR1 is MDHEN and CDR2 is SYDVKM. With 6 bases removed from V and 3 bases from J, the gap between germline ends came to 9 bases. This CDR3 is built from 13 residues. CDR3 sequence: CASRLTLYNEQFF. In DNA form, the CDR3 reads TGTGCCAGCAGACTGACCCTCTACAATGAGCAGTTCTTC.

The chain uses TRBV20-1 and TRBJ2-3; weak D call: TRBD1 (5 bases). This CDR3 region has 11 residues. CDR1 and CDR2 from the germline V gene are DFQATT and SNEGSKA (reference sequence). Trimming took 7 bases from V and 1 from J, leaving 6 bases between them. CDR3 DNA sequence: TGCAGTGGGGGCGGCACAGATACGCAGTATTTT. Protein product: CSGGGTDTQYF.

The chain has TRBV19 and TRBJ2-5; 7 nucleotides line up with TRBD2. Germline values: CDR1 LNHDA, CDR2 SQIVND (reference sequence). V lost 5 bases and J lost 2; bases outside the gene matches: 11. This CDR3 comprises 16 residues. The CDR3 spells CASSDLAGEGQETQYF. The DNA of the CDR3 is TGTGCCAGTAGTGATCTCGCGGGAGAGGGGCAAGAGACCCAGTACTTC.

This clone was picked up many times. The chain uses TRBV7-6 and TRBJ2-2; D is perhaps TRBD1 or TRBD2 (5 bases each). V shed 6 bases and J shed 1 base, with 18 bases lying between them. The CDR3 runs 17 residues. Germline assignment: CDR1 SGHVS and CDR2 FNYEAQ. CDR3 region: CASRPAEWDGNTGELFF. The CDR3 region has the DNA TGTGCCAGCAGACCAGCGGAGTGGGACGGGAACACCGGGGAGCTGTTTTTT.

On this clone: Germline and junction disagree at one end, which may indicate a read error. This sequence joins TRBV28 and TRBJ2-2; D perhaps matches TRBD2 (5 bases). CDR1 and CDR2 (germline): MDHEN, SYDVKM. CDR3 length equals 12 residues. CDR3 sequence reads: CASSLTTGELSF. For the CDR3, the DNA is TGTGCCAGCAGTTTAACCACCGGGGAGCTGTCTTTT.

The chain links TRBV27 to TRBJ2-5, with a weak D call TRBD2 (6 bases). Germline loops: CDR1 MNHEY, CDR2 SMNVEV (reference sequence). V dropped 8 bases and J dropped 0 bases, with 10 bases sitting between them. The CDR3 extends over 13 amino acids. CDR3 nucleotide sequence: TGTGCCAGCCGGAGGGACTACCAAGAGACCCAGTACTTC. It specifies CASRRDYQETQYF.

The chain uses TRBV6-6 and TRBJ2-7; 12 nucleotides match TRBD2. CDR1 MNHNY and CDR2 SVGAGI come from the germline V gene (reference sequence). Trimming removed 2 bases from V and 5 bases from J; junction bases left unmatched: 7. CDR3 length: 16 residues. The DNA of the CDR3 is TGTGCCAGCAGTTACACTCTAGCGGGAGGGCGGGACGAGCAGTACTTC. Translation: CASSYTLAGGRDEQYF.

This clone was observed once. The V call is TRBV18, the J call TRBJ2-3; D is possibly TRBD2 (6 bases). Germline V CDR1 and CDR2: KGHSH, LQKENI. Trimming left V 5 bases short and J 2 bases short, with 11 bases between. The CDR3 has 14 residues. CDR3 region: CASSSTRDTDTQYF. As DNA, the CDR3 is TGTGCCAGCTCATCGACTAGAGACACAGATACGCAGTATTTT.

V is TRBV2 and J is TRBJ2-3; TRBD1 aligns across 11 bases. Per the germline V gene, CDR1 is SNHLY and CDR2 is FYNNEI. The CDR3 is made up of 15 amino acids. Unmatched junction bases numbered 3, after V lost 3 bases and J lost 4 bases. The CDR3, as DNA: TGTGCCAGCAGTGAGCGGACAGGGGGCGCAGATACGCAGTATTTT. Translating it yields CASSERTGGADTQYF. The complete variable domain, with remaining parts taken from reference TRBV2 and TRBJ2-3, reads EPEVTQTPSHQVTQMGQEVILRCVPISNHLYFYWYRQILGQKVEFLVSFYNNEISEKSEIFDDQFSVERPDGSNFTLKIRSTKLEDSAMYFCASSERTGGADTQYFGPGTRLTVL.

The J gene is TRBJ2-1, the V gene TRBV7-9, with D possibly matching TRBD1 (5 bases). This CDR3 is 14 amino acids long. Germline lookup yields CDR1 SEHNR and CDR2 FQNEAQ (reference sequence). V dropped 5 bases and J dropped 3 bases, with 11 bases sitting between them. The CDR3 loop is CASSRSTVYNEQFF. Here the CDR3 DNA reads TGTGCCAGCAGCCGTTCGACAGTCTACAATGAGCAGTTCTTC. The variable domain in full, with the rest retrieved from reference TRBV7-9 and TRBJ2-1, is DTGVSQNPRHKITKRGQNVTFRCDPISEHNRLYWYRQTLGQGPEFLTYFQNEAQLEKSRLLSDRFSAERPKGSFSTLEIQRTEQGDSAMYLCASSRSTVYNEQFFGPGTRLTVL.

The V gene is TRBV18, the J gene TRBJ2-2; the match to TRBD2 covers 11 bases. Trimming took 2 bases from V and 3 from J; bases not matched to a gene: 5. CDR3 size: 17 residues. CDR1 KGHSH and CDR2 LQKENI come from the germline V gene. The CDR3 sequence is CASSPWLGLADTGELFF. The CDR3 DNA sequence: TGTGCCAGCTCACCATGGTTGGGACTAGCGGACACCGGGGAGCTGTTTTTT.

V is TRBV7-2 and J is TRBJ1-2; 7 nucleotides align to TRBD1. Germline V CDR1 and CDR2: SGHTA, FQGNSA. The CDR3 consists of 14 residues. The J segment lost 4 bases and the V segment lost 0 bases, leaving 2 bases of the junction unmatched. CDR3 amino acids: CASSLATGSYGYTF. CDR3 nucleotides: TGTGCCAGCAGCTTAGCGACAGGGTCCTATGGCTACACCTTC.

With regard to this clone: This same CDR3 is encoded by further DNA sequences in the sample. The chain combines TRBV5-1 with TRBJ2-5, with D tentatively TRBD1 (6 bases). Trimming removed 3 bases from V and 1 base from J, with 16 bases in between. This CDR3 region has 16 residues. Germline V gene data show CDR1 as SGHRS and CDR2 as YFSETQ. CDR3 sequence (DNA): TGCGCCAGCAGCTCAAATCCCCCCAGGGGCCAAGAGACCCAGTACTTC. Protein product: CASSSNPPRGQETQYF.

This chain joins TRBV4-1 and TRBJ2-7; 8 positions agree with TRBD2. Losses at the gene ends were 2 bases for V and 3 bases for J; bases not matched to a gene: 15. CDR3 length equals 18 residues. Germline CDR1 MGHRA, CDR2 YSYEKL. The CDR3 bases are TGCGCCAGCAGCCAATTTCTGAGACTAGCGAAAACAGGCTACGAGCAGTACTTC. It is translated as CASSQFLRLAKTGYEQYF.

The rearrangement uses TRBV28 and TRBJ2-5, with D perhaps given as TRBD1 or TRBD2 (7 bases each). Trimming shortened V by 3 bases and J by 2 bases, and 13 bases separated the two germline ends. The CDR3 is made up of 15 amino acids. Germline assignment: CDR1 MDHEN and CDR2 SYDVKM. CDR3 coding DNA: TGTGCCAGCAGTTTTCTCCAGGGGGGGCAAGAGACCCAGTACTTC. It yields the protein CASSFLQGGQETQYF.

The rearrangement links TRBV15 to TRBJ2-7, with D unclear. Per germline, CDR1 LNHNV and CDR2 YYDKDF (reference sequence). Deletions cut 0 bases from V and 0 bases from J, with 9 bases between. The CDR3 spans 15 residues. The DNA for the CDR3 is TGTGCCACCAGCAGAGAGGGTGCGGCCTCCTACGAGCAGTACTTC. Translating it yields CATSREGAASYEQYF.

V gene TRBV5-6 combines with J gene TRBJ2-5, with no clear D. The CDR3 has 14 amino acids. Looked up from germline, CDR1 is SGHDT and CDR2 is YYEEEE. V dropped 0 bases and J dropped 0 bases, with 6 bases sitting between them. In DNA form, the CDR3 reads TGTGCCAGCAGCTTGGACCCTAACCAAGAGACCCAGTACTTC. As protein: CASSLDPNQETQYF.

This rearrangement joins TRBV7-2 to TRBJ2-7; D is ambiguous. CDR1 is SGHTA, CDR2 FQGNSA, per germline. CDR3 length: 14 amino acids. V was clipped by 0 bases and J by 3 bases, with 9 bases between them. The CDR3 DNA sequence: TGTGCCAGCAGCTTAGCGTTGCCGAACTACGAGCAGTACTTC. Residues: CASSLALPNYEQYF. Full variable domain (remainder filled in from reference TRBV7-2 and TRBJ2-7): GAGVSQSPSNKVTEKGKDVELRCDPISGHTALYWYRQSLGQGLEFLIYFQGNSAPDKSGLPSDRFSAERTGGSVSTLTIQRTQQEDSAVYLCASSLALPNYEQYFGPGTRLTVT.

The gene calls are TRBV30 and TRBJ1-6, with unresolved D. Trimming took 3 bases from V and 8 from J, leaving 17 bases between them. CDR3 length: 15 amino acids. Germline V gene lookup returns CDR1 GTSNPN and CDR2 SVGIG (reference sequence). This chain's CDR3 is CAWRDRVHGDSPLHF. In DNA form, the CDR3 reads TGTGCCTGGAGGGATAGGGTACACGGGGATTCACCCCTCCACTTT.

The chain carries TRBV29-1 and TRBJ1-2; D ambiguous. This CDR3 has 11 residues. With 6 bases removed from V and 8 bases from J, the gap between germline ends came to 13 bases. CDR1 SQVTM and CDR2 ANQGSEA come from the germline V gene. CDR3: CSVLYSGGYTF. The CDR3 region has the DNA TGCAGCGTCCTCTACTCGGGGGGCTACACCTTC.